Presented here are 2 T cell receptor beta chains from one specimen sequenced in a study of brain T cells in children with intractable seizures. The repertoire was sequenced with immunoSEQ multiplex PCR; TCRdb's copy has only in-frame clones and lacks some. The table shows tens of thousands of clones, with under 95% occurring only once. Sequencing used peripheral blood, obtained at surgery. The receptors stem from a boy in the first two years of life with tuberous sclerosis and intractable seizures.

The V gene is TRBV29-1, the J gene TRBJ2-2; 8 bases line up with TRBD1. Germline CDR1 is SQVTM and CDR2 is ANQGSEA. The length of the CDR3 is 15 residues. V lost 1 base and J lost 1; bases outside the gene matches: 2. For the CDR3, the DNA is TGCAGCGTTGAAGTCGGGACAGGGAACACCGGGGAGCTGTTTTTT. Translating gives CSVEVGTGNTGELFF.

The CDR3 coding sequence is TGTGCCAGCAGAGAAACAACCGGGACAGGGTATTATGGCTACACCTTC. It translates to CASRETTGTGYYGYTF. V gene TRBV6-1 combines with J gene TRBJ1-2; the match to TRBD1 covers 9 bases. Per germline, CDR1 MNHNS and CDR2 SASEGT. This CDR3 spans 16 amino acids. J was trimmed by 5 bases and V by 6 bases; bases with no gene match: 13.